The rows below give T cell receptor beta chains drawn from one sample of a study of cytomegalovirus exposure and HLA in healthy donors. Assay used: immunoSEQ multiplex PCR; TCRdb lists only in-frame clones, some missing. Of over 130,000 clones listed, 70% to 85% were seen once; the top ten hold 1.2% to 1.5%. The sample comprised PBMCs. These receptors all stem from a man between 25 and 39 years old in good health and CMV-seropositive. CDR3s include the opening cysteine and the closing phenylalanine or tryptophan. D genes are given only for firm matches. The listing skips clone size in some rows; elsewhere it reads once, few, many or a size class.

clone_size: NA; j_call: TRBJ2-2; d_call: NA; v_call: TRBV2; cdr3_aa: CASSGQGRNTGELFF; cdr3_nt: TGTGCCAGCAGTGGCCAGGGGAGAAACACCGGGGAGCTGTTTTTT
clone_size: once; j_call: TRBJ2-3; d_call: NA; v_call: TRBV5-6; cdr3_aa: CASSWAGGRTDTQYF; cdr3_nt: TGTGCCAGCAGCTGGGCGGGCGGGCGAACAGATACGCAGTATTTT
clone_size: NA; j_call: TRBJ2-3; d_call: TRBD1; v_call: TRBV6-5; cdr3_aa: CASSYGQGSTDTQYF; cdr3_nt: TGTGCCAGCAGTTACGGACAGGGAAGCACAGATACGCAGTATTTT
clone_size: NA; j_call: TRBJ2-2; d_call: TRBD1; v_call: TRBV7-9; cdr3_aa: CSSSPAFGQGVNTGELFF; cdr3_nt: TGTTCCAGCAGCCCAGCCTTCGGGCAGGGGGTTAACACCGGGGAGCTGTTTTTT
clone_size: NA; j_call: TRBJ2-4; d_call: TRBD1; v_call: TRBV4-2; cdr3_aa: CASSRDGQGRVDKNIQYF; cdr3_nt: TGTGCCAGCAGCCGCGACGGACAGGGGCGGGTCGACAAAAACATTCAGTACTTC
clone_size: NA; j_call: TRBJ2-3; d_call: TRBD2; v_call: TRBV7-9; cdr3_aa: CASSPIGGATDTQYF; cdr3_nt: TGTGCCAGCAGCCCTATCGGGGGGGCAACAGATACGCAGTATTTT
clone_size: NA; j_call: TRBJ1-2; d_call: NA; v_call: TRBV29-1; cdr3_aa: CSVGSGFKGGNYGYTF; cdr3_nt: TGCAGCGTTGGATCAGGGTTTAAGGGGGGGAACTATGGCTACACCTTC
clone_size: few; j_call: TRBJ1-3; d_call: NA; v_call: TRBV19; cdr3_aa: CASSPRDTSSHNTIYF; cdr3_nt: TGTGCCAGTAGTCCCAGGGACACCTCTTCCCACAACACCATATATTTT
clone_size: NA; j_call: TRBJ2-3; d_call: TRBD2; v_call: TRBV7-8; cdr3_aa: CASSLALIAGGGTDTQYF; cdr3_nt: TGTGCCAGCAGCTTAGCGCTAATAGCGGGAGGGGGCACAGATACGCAGTATTTT
clone_size: NA; j_call: TRBJ2-7; d_call: TRBD2; v_call: TRBV5-1; cdr3_aa: CASSFATSGHYEQYF; cdr3_nt: TGCGCCAGCAGCTTTGCTACTAGCGGCCACTACGAGCAGTACTTC
clone_size: NA; j_call: TRBJ1-1; d_call: NA; v_call: TRBV11-2; cdr3_aa: CASSLGRAENEAFF; cdr3_nt: TGTGCCAGCAGCTTAGGAAGAGCGGAGAATGAAGCTTTCTTT
clone_size: NA; j_call: TRBJ2-5; d_call: TRBD1; v_call: TRBV10-3; cdr3_aa: CAISGGPRDRGKETQYF; cdr3_nt: TGTGCCATCAGTGGAGGCCCCCGGGACAGGGGGAAAGAGACCCAGTACTTC
clone_size: NA; j_call: TRBJ2-5; d_call: TRBD2; v_call: TRBV5-6; cdr3_aa: CASSAGGRVETQYF; cdr3_nt: TGTGCCAGCAGCGCCGGAGGGAGGGTGGAGACCCAGTACTTC
clone_size: NA; j_call: TRBJ2-7; d_call: TRBD1; v_call: TRBV27; cdr3_aa: CASSYRDSYEQYF; cdr3_nt: TGTGCCAGCTCGTACAGGGACAGCTACGAGCAGTACTTC
clone_size: NA; j_call: TRBJ2-1; d_call: TRBD1; v_call: TRBV11-3; cdr3_aa: CASSQLRDRVWNEQFF; cdr3_nt: TGTGCCAGCAGCCAACTCCGGGACAGGGTATGGAATGAGCAGTTCTTC
clone_size: NA; j_call: TRBJ2-7; d_call: TRBD2; v_call: TRBV19; cdr3_aa: CASTRTSASYEQYF; cdr3_nt: TGTGCCAGTACCCGGACTAGCGCGTCCTACGAGCAGTACTTC
clone_size: NA; j_call: TRBJ2-7; d_call: TRBD1; v_call: TRBV19; cdr3_aa: CASAQGVDEQYF; cdr3_nt: TGTGCCAGTGCACAGGGGGTAGACGAGCAGTACTTC
clone_size: NA; j_call: TRBJ2-1; d_call: TRBD2; v_call: TRBV7-9; cdr3_aa: CASSLRGGSYNEQFF; cdr3_nt: TGTGCCAGCAGCTTACGGGGGGGGTCCTACAATGAGCAGTTCTTC
clone_size: NA; j_call: TRBJ1-2; d_call: NA; v_call: TRBV5-4; cdr3_aa: CASSPGWGLDYGYTF; cdr3_nt: TGTGCCAGCAGCCCAGGGTGGGGCTTGGACTATGGCTACACCTTC
clone_size: NA; j_call: TRBJ1-2; d_call: NA; v_call: TRBV2; cdr3_aa: CASRVGPGGGYTF; cdr3_nt: TGTGCCAGCAGGGTGGGCCCCGGAGGTGGCTACACCTTC
clone_size: NA; j_call: TRBJ1-2; d_call: NA; v_call: TRBV19; cdr3_aa: CASSYDWRYGYTF; cdr3_nt: TGTGCCAGTAGCTACGACTGGCGCTATGGCTACACCTTC
clone_size: NA; j_call: TRBJ2-5; d_call: NA; v_call: TRBV6-5; cdr3_aa: CASIQPGGETQYF; cdr3_nt: TGTGCCAGCATCCAACCGGGCGGGGAGACCCAGTACTTC
clone_size: NA; j_call: TRBJ2-5; d_call: NA; v_call: TRBV7-6; cdr3_aa: CASSLALRDYQETQYF; cdr3_nt: TGTGCCAGCAGCTTAGCGTTACGGGACTACCAAGAGACCCAGTACTTC
clone_size: NA; j_call: TRBJ2-1; d_call: TRBD2; v_call: TRBV18; cdr3_aa: CASSPPSSGGAGEQFF; cdr3_nt: TGTGCCAGCTCACCACCGTCCAGCGGGGGGGCCGGTGAGCAGTTCTTC
clone_size: NA; j_call: TRBJ1-1; d_call: TRBD1; v_call: TRBV10-3; cdr3_aa: CATLRDREYTEAFF; cdr3_nt: TGTGCCACGCTCCGGGACAGGGAATACACTGAAGCTTTCTTT
clone_size: NA; j_call: TRBJ1-5; d_call: NA; v_call: TRBV29-1; cdr3_aa: CSVGGGASNQPQHF; cdr3_nt: TGCAGCGTTGGTGGGGGGGCTAGCAATCAGCCCCAGCATTTT
clone_size: NA; j_call: TRBJ1-1; d_call: NA; v_call: TRBV5-5; cdr3_aa: CASSLQGVNTEAFF; cdr3_nt: TGTGCCAGCAGCCTACAGGGTGTCAACACTGAAGCTTTCTTT
clone_size: few; j_call: TRBJ1-1; d_call: NA; v_call: TRBV27; cdr3_aa: CASSLSRVNTEAFF; cdr3_nt: TGTGCCAGCAGTTTAAGCAGGGTGAACACTGAAGCTTTCTTT
clone_size: NA; j_call: TRBJ2-7; d_call: TRBD2; v_call: TRBV7-8; cdr3_aa: CASSLVGTSPYEQYF; cdr3_nt: TGTGCCAGCAGCTTAGTGGGGACTAGCCCCTACGAGCAGTACTTC
clone_size: NA; j_call: TRBJ2-7; d_call: TRBD2; v_call: TRBV6-1; cdr3_aa: CASSLPGAWRGWQYF; cdr3_nt: TGTGCCAGCAGTCTCCCCGGAGCGTGGCGGGGGTGGCAGTACTTC
clone_size: NA; j_call: TRBJ2-4; d_call: NA; v_call: TRBV7-9; cdr3_aa: CASSLVGGNIQYF; cdr3_nt: TGTGCCAGCAGCTTAGTCGGGGGAAACATTCAGTACTTC
clone_size: NA; j_call: TRBJ2-2; d_call: TRBD2; v_call: TRBV4-2; cdr3_aa: CASSQDREREWDQKLFF; cdr3_nt: TGTGCCAGCAGCCAAGATAGGGAGCGGGAGTGGGACCAAAAGCTGTTTTTT
clone_size: few; j_call: TRBJ1-4; d_call: NA; v_call: TRBV5-6; cdr3_aa: CASSPGATNEKLFF; cdr3_nt: TGTGCCAGCAGCCCAGGGGCAACTAATGAAAAACTGTTTTTT
clone_size: NA; j_call: TRBJ1-2; d_call: TRBD1; v_call: TRBV6-5; cdr3_aa: CASSRDRQGSYGYTF; cdr3_nt: TGTGCCAGCAGTCGTGACAGACAGGGCTCCTATGGCTACACCTTC
clone_size: NA; j_call: TRBJ2-7; d_call: TRBD2; v_call: TRBV5-4; cdr3_aa: CASSLGTSGIYEQYF; cdr3_nt: TGTGCCAGCAGCCTCGGGACTAGCGGGATCTACGAGCAGTACTTC
clone_size: NA; j_call: TRBJ1-1; d_call: NA; v_call: TRBV5-1; cdr3_aa: CASSKRGSTTLNTEAFF; cdr3_nt: TGCGCCAGCAGTAAGCGGGGCAGTACAACCTTGAACACTGAAGCTTTCTTT
clone_size: NA; j_call: TRBJ2-5; d_call: NA; v_call: TRBV7-3; cdr3_aa: CASSRVFGETQYF; cdr3_nt: TGTGCCAGCAGCCGGGTCTTCGGGGAGACCCAGTACTTC
clone_size: NA; j_call: TRBJ2-7; d_call: TRBD2; v_call: TRBV5-4; cdr3_aa: CASSPGLAGTYEQYF; cdr3_nt: TGTGCCAGCAGTCCCGGACTAGCGGGAACCTACGAGCAGTACTTC
clone_size: NA; j_call: TRBJ2-7; d_call: TRBD2; v_call: TRBV18; cdr3_aa: CASSPPTSGAIYEQYF; cdr3_nt: TGTGCCAGCTCACCCCCGACGAGCGGGGCGATCTACGAGCAGTACTTC
clone_size: NA; j_call: TRBJ1-5; d_call: NA; v_call: TRBV10-3; cdr3_aa: CAISESGDQPQHF; cdr3_nt: TGTGCCATCAGTGAGTCGGGCGATCAGCCCCAGCATTTT